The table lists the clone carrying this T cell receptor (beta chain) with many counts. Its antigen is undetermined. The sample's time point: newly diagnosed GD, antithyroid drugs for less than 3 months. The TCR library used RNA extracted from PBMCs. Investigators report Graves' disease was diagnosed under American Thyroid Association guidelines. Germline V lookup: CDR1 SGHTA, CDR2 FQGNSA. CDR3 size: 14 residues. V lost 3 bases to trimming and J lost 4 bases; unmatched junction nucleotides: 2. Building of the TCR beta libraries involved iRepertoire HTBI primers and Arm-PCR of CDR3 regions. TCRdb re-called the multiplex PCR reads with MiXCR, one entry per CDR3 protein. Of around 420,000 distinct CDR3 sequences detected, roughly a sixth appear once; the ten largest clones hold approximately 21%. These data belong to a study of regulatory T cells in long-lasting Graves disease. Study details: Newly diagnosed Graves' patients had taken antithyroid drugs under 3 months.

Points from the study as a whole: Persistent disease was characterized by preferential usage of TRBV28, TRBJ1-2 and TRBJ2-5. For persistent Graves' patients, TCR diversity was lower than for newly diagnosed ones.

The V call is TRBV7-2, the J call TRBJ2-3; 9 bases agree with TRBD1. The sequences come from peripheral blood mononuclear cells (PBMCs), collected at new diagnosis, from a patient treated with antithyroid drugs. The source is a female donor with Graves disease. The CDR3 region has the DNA TGTGCCAGCAGCTTTGGGACAGGGTCAGATACGCAGTATTTT. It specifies CASSFGTGSDTQYF.